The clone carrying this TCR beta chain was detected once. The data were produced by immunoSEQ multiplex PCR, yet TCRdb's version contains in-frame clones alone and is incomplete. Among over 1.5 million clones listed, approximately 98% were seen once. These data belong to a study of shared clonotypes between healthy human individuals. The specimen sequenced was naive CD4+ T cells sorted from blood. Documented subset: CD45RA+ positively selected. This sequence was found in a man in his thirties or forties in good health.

CDR3 bases: TGCGCCAGCCGAGGGATGGAGGGGTGGACTGAAGCTTTCTTT. As protein: CASRGMEGWTEAFF. The chain links TRBV5-1 to TRBJ1-1; weak D call: TRBD1 (5 bases). V gave up 7 bases and J gave up 5 bases, with 18 bases separating them. CDR3 size: 14 residues. CDR1 SGHRS and CDR2 YFSETQ come from the germline V gene.